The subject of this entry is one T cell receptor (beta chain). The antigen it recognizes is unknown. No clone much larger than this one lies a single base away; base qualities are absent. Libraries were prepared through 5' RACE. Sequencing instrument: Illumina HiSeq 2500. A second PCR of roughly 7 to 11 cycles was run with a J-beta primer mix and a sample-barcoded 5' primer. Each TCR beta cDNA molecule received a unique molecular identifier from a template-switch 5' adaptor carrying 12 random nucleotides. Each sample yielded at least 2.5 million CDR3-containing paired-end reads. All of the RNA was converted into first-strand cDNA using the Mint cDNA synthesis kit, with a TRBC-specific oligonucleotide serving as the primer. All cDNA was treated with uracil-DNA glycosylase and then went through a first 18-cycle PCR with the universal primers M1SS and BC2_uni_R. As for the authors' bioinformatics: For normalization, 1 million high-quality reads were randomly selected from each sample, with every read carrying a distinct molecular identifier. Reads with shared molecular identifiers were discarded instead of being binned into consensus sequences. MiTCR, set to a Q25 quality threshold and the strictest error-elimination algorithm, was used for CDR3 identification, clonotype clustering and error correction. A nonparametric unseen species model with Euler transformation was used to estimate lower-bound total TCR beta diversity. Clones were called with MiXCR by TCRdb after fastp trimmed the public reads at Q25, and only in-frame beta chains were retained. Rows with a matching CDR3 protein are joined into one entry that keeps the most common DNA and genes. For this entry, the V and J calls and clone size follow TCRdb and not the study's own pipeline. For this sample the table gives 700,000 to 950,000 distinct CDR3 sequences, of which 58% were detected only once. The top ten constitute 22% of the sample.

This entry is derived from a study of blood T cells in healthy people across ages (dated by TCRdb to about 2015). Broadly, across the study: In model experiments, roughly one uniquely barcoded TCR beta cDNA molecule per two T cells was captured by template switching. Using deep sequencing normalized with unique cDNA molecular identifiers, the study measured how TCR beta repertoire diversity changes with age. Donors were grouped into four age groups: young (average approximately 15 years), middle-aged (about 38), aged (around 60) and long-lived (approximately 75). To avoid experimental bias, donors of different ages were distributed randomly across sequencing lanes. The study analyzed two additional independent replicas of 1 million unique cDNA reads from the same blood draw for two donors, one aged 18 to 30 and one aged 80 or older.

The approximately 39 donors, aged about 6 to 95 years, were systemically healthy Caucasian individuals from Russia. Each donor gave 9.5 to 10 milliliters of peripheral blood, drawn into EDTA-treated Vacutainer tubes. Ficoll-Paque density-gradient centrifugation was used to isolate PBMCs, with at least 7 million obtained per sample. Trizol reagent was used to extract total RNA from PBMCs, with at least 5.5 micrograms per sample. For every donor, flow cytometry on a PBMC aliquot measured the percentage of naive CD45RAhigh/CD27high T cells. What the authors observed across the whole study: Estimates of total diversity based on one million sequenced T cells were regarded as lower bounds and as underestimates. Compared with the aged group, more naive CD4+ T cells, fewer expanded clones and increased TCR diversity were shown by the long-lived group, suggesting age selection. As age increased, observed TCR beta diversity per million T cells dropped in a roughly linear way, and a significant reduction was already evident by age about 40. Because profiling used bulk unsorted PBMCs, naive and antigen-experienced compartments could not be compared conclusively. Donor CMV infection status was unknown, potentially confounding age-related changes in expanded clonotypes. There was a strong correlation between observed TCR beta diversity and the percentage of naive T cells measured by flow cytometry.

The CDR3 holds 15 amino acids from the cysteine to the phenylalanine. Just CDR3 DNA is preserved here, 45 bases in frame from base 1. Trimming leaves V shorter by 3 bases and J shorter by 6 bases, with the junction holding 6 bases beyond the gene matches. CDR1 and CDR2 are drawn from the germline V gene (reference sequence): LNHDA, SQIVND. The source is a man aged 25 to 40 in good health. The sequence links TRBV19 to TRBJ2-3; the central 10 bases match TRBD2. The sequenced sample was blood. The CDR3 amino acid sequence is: CASSITAGGFDTQYF. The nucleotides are TGTGCCAGTAGTATCACAGCGGGGGGGTTTGATACGCAGTATTTT.